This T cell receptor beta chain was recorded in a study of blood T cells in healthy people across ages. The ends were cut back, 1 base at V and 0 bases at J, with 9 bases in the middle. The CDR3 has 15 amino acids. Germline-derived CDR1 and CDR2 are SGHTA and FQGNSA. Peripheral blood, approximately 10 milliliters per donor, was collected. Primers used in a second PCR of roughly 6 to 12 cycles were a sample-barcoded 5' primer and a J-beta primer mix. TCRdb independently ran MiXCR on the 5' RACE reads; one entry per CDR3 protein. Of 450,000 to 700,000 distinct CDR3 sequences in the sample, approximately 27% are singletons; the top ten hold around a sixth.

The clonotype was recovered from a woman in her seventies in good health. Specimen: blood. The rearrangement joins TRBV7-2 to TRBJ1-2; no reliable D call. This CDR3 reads CASSLEAGANYGYTF. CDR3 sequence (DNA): TGTGCCAGCAGCTTAGAGGCCGGAGCTAACTATGGCTACACCTTC.